This TCR beta chain was sequenced during a study of monozygotic twins with inflammatory bowel disease. The CDR3 sequence is 12 residues long. CDR1 MNHNY and CDR2 SVGAGI come from the germline V gene (reference sequence). The study subjected TCRalpha and TCRbeta cDNA to two nested PCRs of approximately 16 and 9 cycles. TCRdb derives one entry per CDR3 protein from the 5' RACE reads, leaving out DNA. Listed are about 450,000 distinct CDR3 sequences; approximately 2.4% falls within the top ten. Sample: blood. The rearrangement links TRBV6-6 to TRBJ2-7. The receptor was derived from a human donor with ulcerative colitis or Crohn's disease, or a healthy co-twin of an affected twin (not recorded which). The CDR3 protein is CASSYSSAEQYF.